The 7 T cell receptor beta chains listed next were all sequenced from one sample in a study of blood T cell repertoires in COVID-19. Sequenced by immunoSEQ multiplex PCR; TCRdb stores in-frame clones only, minus some. The table lists about 82,000 clones, roughly 78% of them singletons. Sequencing was performed on peripheral blood. The receptors derive from a man in his sixties with COVID-19, enrolled during active disease.

This clone was found many times. The J gene is TRBJ2-1, the V gene TRBV2; 9 nucleotides line up with TRBD2. With V trimmed by 9 bases and J by 0 bases, 3 bases remained unmatched. This CDR3 spans 14 amino acids. The germline gives CDR1 SNHLY, CDR2 FYNNEI. DNA of the CDR3: TGTGCCAGTTTTAGCGGGAGCTCCTACAATGAGCAGTTCTTC. Translation: CASFSGSSYNEQFF.

The chain couples TRBV7-2 to TRBJ2-3; D is unclear. CDR3 size: 15 residues. Germline CDR1 and CDR2: SGHTA and FQGNSA. Trimming took 1 base from V and 1 from J, leaving 9 bases between them. The CDR3 region is CASSLVPQRTDTQYF. As DNA, the CDR3 is TGTGCCAGCAGCTTAGTGCCACAGCGCACAGATACGCAGTATTTT. The full variable domain, in which reference TRBV7-2 and TRBJ2-3 provide the parts outside the CDR3, is GAGVSQSPSNKVTEKGKDVELRCDPISGHTALYWYRQSLGQGLEFLIYFQGNSAPDKSGLPSDRFSAERTGGSVSTLTIQRTQQEDSAVYLCASSLVPQRTDTQYFGPGTRLTVL.

This chain joins TRBV4-2 and TRBJ2-3, with 10 bases that match TRBD2. Germline CDR1 LGHNA, CDR2 YNFKEQ. Losses at the gene ends were 4 bases for V and 7 bases for J; bases not matched to a gene: 11. This CDR3 spans 16 amino acids. The CDR3 DNA follows: TGTGCCAGCAGCCCCGAGGAGCGGGGGGGGAGGAATACGCAGTATTTT. As protein: CASSPEERGGRNTQYF.

This sequence joins TRBV5-4 and TRBJ1-4, with unresolved D. The CDR3 length is 13 residues. Per the germline V gene, CDR1 is SGHNT and CDR2 is YYREEE (reference sequence). Trimming cost V 0 bases and J 7 bases, with 7 bases left between them. The CDR3: CASSLDAVEKLFF. CDR3 bases: TGTGCCAGCAGCTTGGATGCAGTTGAAAAACTGTTTTTT.

V and J are TRBV4-3 and TRBJ2-5, with 16 bases identical to TRBD2. V shed 3 bases and J 4 bases; nucleotides not matched to a gene: 2. This CDR3 has 16 residues. Germline CDR1 is LGHNA and CDR2 is YSLEER. The CDR3 protein is CASSQGLAGGLETQYF. The CDR3 DNA reads TGCGCCAGCAGCCAGGGACTAGCGGGAGGGTTAGAGACCCAGTACTTC.

The table lists this clone with a count of one. The chain links TRBV6-5 to TRBJ1-3, with no clear D. The ends were cut back, 6 bases at V and 0 bases at J, with 9 bases in the middle. Germline V lookup: CDR1 MNHEY, CDR2 SVGAGI. This CDR3 is built from 14 residues. The CDR3 here is CASRRLSSGNTIYF. As DNA, the CDR3 is TGTGCCAGCAGACGGTTGAGCTCTGGAAACACCATATATTTT.

A single count supports this clone. The genes are TRBV7-8 and TRBJ2-5, with 11 bases matching TRBD2. V gave up 3 bases and J gave up 2 bases; unmatched junction bases: 8. The CDR3 has 17 amino acids. Germline-derived CDR1 and CDR2 are SGHVS and FQNEAQ. The CDR3 reads CASSLGASGGLQETQYF. CDR3 coding DNA: TGTGCCAGCAGCTTGGGGGCTAGCGGGGGGTTACAAGAGACCCAGTACTTC.